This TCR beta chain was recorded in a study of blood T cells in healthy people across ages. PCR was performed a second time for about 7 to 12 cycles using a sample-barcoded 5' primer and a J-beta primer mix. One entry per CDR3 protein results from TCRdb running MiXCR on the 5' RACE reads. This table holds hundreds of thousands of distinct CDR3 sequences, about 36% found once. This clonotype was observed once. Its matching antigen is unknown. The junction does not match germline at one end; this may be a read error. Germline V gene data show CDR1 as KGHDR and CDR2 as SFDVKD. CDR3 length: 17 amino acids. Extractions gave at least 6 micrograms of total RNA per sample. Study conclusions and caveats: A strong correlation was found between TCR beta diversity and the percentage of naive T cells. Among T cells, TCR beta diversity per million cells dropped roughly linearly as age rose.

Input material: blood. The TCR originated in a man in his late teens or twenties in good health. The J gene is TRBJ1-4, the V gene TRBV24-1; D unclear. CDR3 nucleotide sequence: TGTGCCACCAGTGCCCATCTACATCGGGGTTGGAATGGAAAACTGTTTTTT. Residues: CATSAHLHRGWNGKLFF.